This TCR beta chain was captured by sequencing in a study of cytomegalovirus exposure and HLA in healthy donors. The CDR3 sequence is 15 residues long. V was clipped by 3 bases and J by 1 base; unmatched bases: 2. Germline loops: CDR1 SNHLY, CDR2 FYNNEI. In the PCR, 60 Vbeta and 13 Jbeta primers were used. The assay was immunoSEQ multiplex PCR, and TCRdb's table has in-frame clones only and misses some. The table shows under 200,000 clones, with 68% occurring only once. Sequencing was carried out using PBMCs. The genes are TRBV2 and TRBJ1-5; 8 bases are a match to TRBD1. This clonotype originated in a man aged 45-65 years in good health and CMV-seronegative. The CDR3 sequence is CASSDTGGSNQPQHF. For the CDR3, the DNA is TGTGCCAGCAGTGACACAGGGGGGAGCAATCAGCCCCAGCATTTT.